This TCR beta chain was captured by sequencing in a study of blood T cells in healthy people across ages. The V and J ends lost 3 bases and 6 bases, in that order; junction bases with no gene match: 8. Per the germline V gene, CDR1 is SGHRS and CDR2 is YFSETQ. The CDR3 length is 15 residues. Next came a second PCR, run for about 7 to 12 cycles, which used a sample-barcoded 5' primer along with a J-beta primer mix. TCRdb fed the 5' RACE reads into MiXCR, producing one record per CDR3 protein. The repertoire holds approximately 940,000 distinct CDR3 sequences, with 48% as singletons. The chain is built from TRBV5-1 and TRBJ2-3, with 9 bases that match TRBD2. The clonotype originates from a man aged 30-40 years in good health. Sequenced: blood. CDR3 protein: CASSSQGLAWDTQYF. CDR3 DNA sequence: TGCGCCAGCAGCTCCCAAGGACTAGCGTGGGATACGCAGTATTTT.